The 21 T cell receptor beta chains given below trace back to one sample, sequenced in a study of cytomegalovirus exposure and HLA in healthy donors. TCRdb keeps only in-frame clones here, not all; method: immunoSEQ multiplex PCR. This sample has more than 140,000 clones, with 85% to 90% found just once. The source material was PBMCs. These TCRs come from a woman between 18 and 29 years old in good health and CMV-seropositive.

The rearrangement uses TRBV29-1 and TRBJ2-3; TRBD2 agrees at 9 bases. This CDR3 is built from 12 residues. V lost 7 bases, J lost 4 bases, and 3 bases stayed unmatched. Germline V lookup: CDR1 SQVTM, CDR2 ANQGSEA. In DNA, the CDR3 is TGCAGCGGACGACTAGCGGCAGATACGCAGTATTTT. It specifies CSGRLAADTQYF.

This chain connects TRBV27 to TRBJ2-3, with D hard to call. The CDR3 spans 13 residues. Germline CDR1 and CDR2: MNHEY and SMNVEV (reference sequence). Trimming left V 4 bases short and J 3 bases short, with 8 bases between. The DNA for the CDR3 is TGTGCCAGCAGTTCGATGCAGACAGATACGCAGTATTTT. Its protein product is CASSSMQTDTQYF.

This clone was recorded only once. V and J are TRBV12-5 and TRBJ1-5; D remains ambiguous. Germline CDR1 and CDR2: LGHNT and FRNRAP. Trimming took off 6 bases at V and 2 bases at J, with 11 bases between the two ends. This CDR3 is 14 amino acids long. CDR3 protein: CASGPGAGNQPQHF. The CDR3 DNA is TGTGCTAGTGGCCCCGGAGCGGGCAATCAGCCCCAGCATTTT.

V usage is TRBV9 and J usage is TRBJ2-2; D is uncertain. Germline V CDR1 and CDR2: SGDLS, YYNGEE. The CDR3 loop spans 18 amino acids. The V end lost 0 bases, the J end lost 0 bases, and 15 bases lay between the germline ends. The CDR3 is CASSVGGSVTANTGELFF. The CDR3 nucleotides read TGTGCCAGCAGCGTAGGCGGAAGTGTAACCGCGAACACCGGGGAGCTGTTTTTT.

The V call is TRBV19, the J call TRBJ2-7; 14 nucleotides agree with TRBD2. This CDR3 has 15 residues. Per germline, CDR1 LNHDA and CDR2 SQIVND (reference sequence). The junction had 5 bases not matched to a gene; V was cut back by 8 bases and J by 2 bases. The CDR3 loop reads CASAGLAGGAYEQYF. DNA of the CDR3: TGTGCCAGTGCCGGACTAGCGGGAGGTGCCTACGAGCAGTACTTC.

The chain combines TRBV18 with TRBJ1-2; 8 positions match TRBD1. CDR1 is KGHSH, CDR2 LQKENI, per germline. The V gene end was trimmed by 2 bases and the J gene end by 3 bases; junction bases not matched to a gene: 5. The CDR3 runs 15 residues. CDR3 sequence: CASSPTTGDYYGYTF. Written as DNA, the CDR3 is TGTGCCAGCTCACCAACGACAGGGGATTACTATGGCTACACCTTC.

The chain couples TRBV9 to TRBJ1-1; D may be TRBD1 (5 bases). Germline CDR1 and CDR2: SGDLS and YYNGEE. The CDR3 runs to 14 residues. V dropped 2 bases and J dropped 1 base, with 9 bases sitting between them. In DNA, the CDR3 is TGTGCCAGCAGCGTGCGACAGCAGAACACTGAAGCTTTCTTT. Translating gives CASSVRQQNTEAFF. Full variable domain (rest looked up from reference TRBV9 and TRBJ1-1): DSGVTQTPKHLITATGQRVTLRCSPRSGDLSVYWYQQSLDQGLQFLIQYYNGEERAKGNILERFSAQQFPDLHSELNLSSLELGDSALYFCASSVRQQNTEAFFGQGTRLTVV.

The chain has TRBV11-2 and TRBJ2-2, with a tentative D call TRBD1 (5 bases). The CDR3 is 15 residues long. Trimming took off 4 bases at V and 5 bases at J, with 14 bases between the two ends. CDR1 is SGHAT and CDR2 is FQNNGV in the germline V gene. The CDR3 DNA is TGTGCCAGCAGCTCTCAGGGTATTTGGACCGGGGAGCTGTTTTTT. It specifies CASSSQGIWTGELFF. Filled out from reference TRBV11-2 and TRBJ2-2, the complete variable domain reads EAGVAQSPRYKIIEKRQSVAFWCNPISGHATLYWYQQILGQGPKLLIQFQNNGVVDDSQLPKDRFSAERLKGVDSTLKIQPAKLEDSAVYLCASSSQGIWTGELFFGEGSRLTVL.

The gene calls are TRBV4-2 and TRBJ2-7, with D possibly matching TRBD2 (6 bases). Germline V gene data show CDR1 as LGHNA and CDR2 as YNFKEQ. This CDR3 is 15 amino acids long. Trimming pared 0 bases from V and 2 bases from J, leaving 11 bases between. The CDR3: CASSQDAAGTYEQYF. CDR3 DNA: TGTGCCAGCAGCCAAGATGCGGCGGGGACCTACGAGCAGTACTTC.

This clone ranks as medium-sized. The chain couples TRBV5-5 to TRBJ2-5, with TRBD1 as a possible D gene (5 bases). In germline, CDR1 is SGHKS, CDR2 YYEKEE (reference sequence). Between the trimmed V and J ends, which lost 2 bases and 4 bases, there was a span of 15 bases. The CDR3 extends over 15 amino acids. The CDR3 DNA sequence: TGTGCCAGCAGCTTTATCTCAGGGATGGGAGAGACCCAGTACTTC. Translation gives CASSFISGMGETQYF.

The gene calls are TRBV15 and TRBJ1-2; 11 bases line up with TRBD1. The CDR3 loop spans 16 amino acids. Germline trimming cut 5 bases from V and 8 bases from J; bases unmatched to any gene: 13. The germline V gene has CDR1 LNHNV and CDR2 YYDKDF (reference sequence). CDR3 DNA sequence: TGTGCCACCAGCCCACTGCCGGGACAGGGGGGGGGAGGCTACACCTTC. This gives the protein CATSPLPGQGGGGYTF.

The gene calls are TRBV19 and TRBJ1-2, with D uncertain. Trimming stripped 1 base from V and 2 bases from J, with 11 bases between. In germline, CDR1 is LNHDA, CDR2 SQIVND (reference sequence). The CDR3 has 15 residues. The CDR3 sequence is CASSIGGSLNYGYTF. Here the CDR3 DNA reads TGTGCCAGTAGTATAGGAGGGTCCTTAAACTATGGCTACACCTTC.

The chain recombines TRBV2 with TRBJ2-7, with D tentatively TRBD1 (5 bases). V was clipped by 7 bases and J by 6 bases, with 13 bases between them. CDR3 size: 12 residues. Looked up from germline, CDR1 is SNHLY and CDR2 is FYNNEI. CDR3 DNA: TGTGCCAGCAACCTAGAAAGGGGCGAGCAGTACTTC. It codes for CASNLERGEQYF.

The rearrangement links TRBV10-3 to TRBJ2-1, with 15 bases aligning to TRBD2. The CDR3 spans 18 residues. Germline V gene data show CDR1 as ENHRY and CDR2 as SYGVKD. After removal of 6 bases from V and 0 bases from J, the junction contained 6 bases not matched to a gene. The CDR3 is CAIRTGTSGRSSYNEQFF. CDR3 in DNA: TGTGCCATCAGAACCGGGACTAGCGGGAGGAGCTCCTACAATGAGCAGTTCTTC.

J is TRBJ2-7 and V is TRBV6-5, with TRBD2 matching over 8 bases. V was clipped by 6 bases and J by 3 bases; unmatched bases: 10. Germline loops: CDR1 MNHEY, CDR2 SVGAGI. The CDR3 covers 15 residues. In DNA, the CDR3 is TGTGCCAGCAGCCCCCCCGGGACTAGTTTCTACGAGCAGTACTTC. This gives the protein CASSPPGTSFYEQYF.

This chain joins TRBV13 and TRBJ2-2; 12 bases align to TRBD2. There are 15 residues in the CDR3. V was clipped by 6 bases and J by 5 bases; unmatched bases: 4. Germline V gene data show CDR1 as PRHDT and CDR2 as FYEKMQ (reference sequence). CDR3 region: CASRWTSGITGELFF. CDR3 coding DNA: TGTGCCAGCAGGTGGACTAGCGGGATAACCGGGGAGCTGTTTTTT. Together with reference TRBV13 and TRBJ2-2, the CDR3 gives the full variable domain: AAGVIQSPRHLIKEKRETATLKCYPIPRHDTVYWYQQGPGQDPQFLISFYEKMQSDKGSIPDRFSAQQFSDYHSELNMSSLELGDSALYFCASRWTSGITGELFFGEGSRLTVL.

This rearrangement joins TRBV5-1 to TRBJ1-1, with TRBD1 matching over 11 bases. V lost 0 bases and J lost 11; bases outside the gene matches: 6. Per germline, CDR1 SGHRS and CDR2 YFSETQ. The CDR3 covers 14 residues. CDR3: CASSLAGQGAFAFF. The CDR3 nucleotides are TGCGCCAGCAGCTTGGCCGGACAGGGGGCTTTCGCTTTCTTT. Complete variable domain (other parts from reference TRBV5-1 and TRBJ1-1): KAGVTQTPRYLIKTRGQQVTLSCSPISGHRSVSWYQQTPGQGLQFLFEYFSETQRNKGNFPGRFSGRQFSNSRSEMNVSTLELGDSALYLCASSLAGQGAFAFFGQGTRLTVV.

This chain uses TRBV5-1 with TRBJ2-6; D gene unclear. Germline assignment: CDR1 SGHRS and CDR2 YFSETQ. The CDR3 length is 17 residues. Trimming pared 2 bases from V and 0 bases from J, leaving 12 bases between. The CDR3 here is CASSLDQRNSGANVLTF. In DNA, the CDR3 is TGCGCCAGCAGCTTAGATCAGCGAAACTCTGGGGCCAACGTCCTGACTTTC.

V is TRBV5-1 and J is TRBJ2-7; perhaps TRBD1 as D (5 bases). The ends were cut back, 4 bases at V and 5 bases at J, with 13 bases in the middle. The CDR3 is made up of 13 amino acids. Germline lookup yields CDR1 SGHRS and CDR2 YFSETQ. CDR3 sequence: CASSHLTVNEQYF. In DNA, the CDR3 is TGCGCCAGCAGCCACTTGACAGTAAACGAGCAGTACTTC.

V is TRBV11-1 and J is TRBJ1-2; D gene ambiguous. The V gene's germline CDR1 is SGHAT and CDR2 FQDESV (reference sequence). This CDR3 region has 14 residues. The V end lost 4 bases, the J end lost 0 bases, and 9 bases lay between the germline ends. CDR3 sequence (DNA): TGTGCCAGCAGCTCAACCGGTCCTAACTATGGCTACACCTTC. The encoded protein is CASSSTGPNYGYTF.

The chain is built from TRBV27 and TRBJ1-1, with TRBD1 as a possible D gene (5 bases). Trimming cost V 8 bases and J 0 bases, with 16 bases left between them. The V gene's germline CDR1 is MNHEY and CDR2 SMNVEV (reference sequence). CDR3 size: 15 residues. In nucleotides, the CDR3 is TGTGCCAGCCGGATGGAGGGGATTATGAACACTGAAGCTTTCTTT. Protein: CASRMEGIMNTEAFF.